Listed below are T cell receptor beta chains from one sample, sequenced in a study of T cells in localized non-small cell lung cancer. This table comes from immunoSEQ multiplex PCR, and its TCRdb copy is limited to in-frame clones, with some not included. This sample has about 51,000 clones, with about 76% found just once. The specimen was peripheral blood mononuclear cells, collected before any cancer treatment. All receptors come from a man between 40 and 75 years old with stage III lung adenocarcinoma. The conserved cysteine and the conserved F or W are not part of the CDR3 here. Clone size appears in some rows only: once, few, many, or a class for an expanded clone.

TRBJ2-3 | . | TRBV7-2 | ASSPFAGGGDTQY
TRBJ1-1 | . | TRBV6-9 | ASSRFQQNTEAF
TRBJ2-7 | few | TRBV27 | ASSRGLTYEQY
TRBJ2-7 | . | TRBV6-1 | ASSGGTSGTYEQY
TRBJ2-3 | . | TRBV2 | ASSADRGLVDTQY
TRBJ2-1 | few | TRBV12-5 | ASGPDQVVNEQF
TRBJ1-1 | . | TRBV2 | ASTYQLGYGEAF
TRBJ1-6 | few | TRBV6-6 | ASSAQGLQSPLH
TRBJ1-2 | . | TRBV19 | ASSIGGISLNYGYT
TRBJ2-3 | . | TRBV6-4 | ASSDSGGADTQY
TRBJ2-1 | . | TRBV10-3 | AISESTTGVYNEQF
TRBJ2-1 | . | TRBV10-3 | AISESVTAINEQF
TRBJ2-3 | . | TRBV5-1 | ASSLDSETDTQY
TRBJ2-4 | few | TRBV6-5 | ASSYSPKNIQY
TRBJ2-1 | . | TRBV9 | ASSPTIAGGSANEQF
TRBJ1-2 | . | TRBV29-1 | SVVWGNGGGYT
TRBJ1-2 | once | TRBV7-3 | ASSLGGGNSYGYT
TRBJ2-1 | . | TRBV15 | ATSRGAGTSVYNEQF
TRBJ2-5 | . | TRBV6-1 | ASSATGNRETQY
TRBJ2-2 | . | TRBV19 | ASTYWDRVATGELF
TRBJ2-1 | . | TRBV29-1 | SVDPGTSGTREQF
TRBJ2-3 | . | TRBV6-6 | ASSLLRTDTQY
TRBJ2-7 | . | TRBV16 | ASSPRGFDEQY
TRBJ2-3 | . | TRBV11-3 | ASSSGTSGDQDTQY
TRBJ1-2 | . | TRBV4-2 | ASSQEYYGYT
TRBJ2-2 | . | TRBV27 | ASSLNSLGTGELF
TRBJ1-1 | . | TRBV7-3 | ASSLVSGTDMNTEAF
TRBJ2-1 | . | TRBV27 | ASSLRASGDPYNEQF
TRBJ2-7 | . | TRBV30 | AWRPSAVYEQY
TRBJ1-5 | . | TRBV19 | ASSITGVIGVSNQPQH
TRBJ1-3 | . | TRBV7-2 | ASSSDRTTTIY
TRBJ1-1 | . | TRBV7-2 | ASIYLGRGEAF
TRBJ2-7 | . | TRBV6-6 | ASSYRGGGIDEQY
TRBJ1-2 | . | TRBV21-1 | ASSKLRDRAYGYT
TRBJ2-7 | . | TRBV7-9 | ASSPGQVSYEQY